These 30 T cell receptor beta chains were all obtained from the same sample, sequenced in a study of blood T cell repertoires in COVID-19. The method was immunoSEQ multiplex PCR; TCRdb's version includes in-frame clones alone and lacks a portion of them. The sample lists about 43,000 clones; roughly 89% were seen once. The sample was peripheral blood. The receptors here all came from a middle-aged man with COVID-19, enrolled during active disease.

The V gene is TRBV7-9, the J gene TRBJ1-2; possible D gene TRBD1, 5 bases. Germline V gives CDR1 SEHNR, CDR2 FQNEAQ (reference sequence). The CDR3 length is 14 residues. V was pared by 0 bases and J by 2 bases, with 7 bases between. This CDR3 is CASSLAGGNYGYTF. CDR3 bases: TGTGCCAGCAGCTTAGCTGGGGGGAACTATGGCTACACCTTC.

This chain links TRBV6-6 with TRBJ1-4; TRBD1 might be the D (5 bases). V shed 2 bases and J shed 8 bases, with 9 bases lying between them. Germline values: CDR1 MNHNY, CDR2 SVGAGI (reference sequence). The CDR3 contains 13 residues. The CDR3, as DNA: TGTGCCAGCAGTTACGGTGGGGGGGAAAAACTGTTTTTT. Translating it yields CASSYGGGEKLFF.

The genes are TRBV27 and TRBJ2-1, with 14 positions matching TRBD2. The CDR3 has 16 amino acids. Looked up from germline, CDR1 is MNHEY and CDR2 is SMNVEV (reference sequence). J was trimmed by 7 bases and V by 6 bases; bases with no gene match: 8. Here the CDR3 DNA reads TGTGCCAGCAGCTTTACGGGACTAGCGGGAGTGAATGAGCAGTTCTTC. It yields the protein CASSFTGLAGVNEQFF.

V gene TRBV27 combines with J gene TRBJ2-7; 8 bases align to TRBD1. V dropped 5 bases and J dropped 4; count of bases not matched to a gene: 7. CDR3 length: 14 residues. Germline lookup yields CDR1 MNHEY and CDR2 SMNVEV (reference sequence). CDR3 loop: CASSAGQGGYEQYF. The CDR3 coding sequence is TGTGCCAGCAGTGCCGGACAGGGTGGATACGAGCAGTACTTC.

V usage is TRBV10-3 and J usage is TRBJ1-3; possible D gene TRBD1, 5 bases. Trimming pared 3 bases from V and 0 bases from J, leaving 6 bases between. The length of the CDR3 is 14 residues. Germline loops: CDR1 ENHRY, CDR2 SYGVKD. The CDR3 region is CAISDGASGNTIYF. CDR3 nucleotides: TGTGCCATCAGTGATGGGGCCTCTGGAAACACCATATATTTT.

V and J are TRBV7-9 and TRBJ2-3; TRBD1 might be the D (6 bases). Germline V lookup: CDR1 SEHNR, CDR2 FQNEAQ (reference sequence). The CDR3 sequence is 14 residues long. V lost 1 base and J lost 4, with 9 bases in between. The CDR3 region is CASSLDRVADTQYF. DNA of the CDR3: TGTGCCAGCAGCTTAGACAGGGTGGCAGATACGCAGTATTTT.

This chain connects TRBV5-8 to TRBJ2-1; 7 bases line up with TRBD1. CDR3 size: 14 residues. Germline CDR1 is SGHTS and CDR2 is YDEGEE. Germline trimming cut 3 bases from V and 8 bases from J; bases unmatched to any gene: 8. This CDR3 reads CASSSYRGRDEQFF. For the CDR3, the DNA is TGTGCCAGCAGCTCCTACAGGGGACGGGATGAGCAGTTCTTC.

The chain uses TRBV5-4 and TRBJ2-7; perhaps TRBD2 as D (6 bases). The CDR3 runs 13 residues. Between the trimmed V and J ends, which lost 0 bases and 3 bases, there was a span of 7 bases. Germline V gene lookup returns CDR1 SGHNT and CDR2 YYREEE (reference sequence). CDR3 in DNA: TGTGCCAGCAGCTTGGATAGCGGCTACGAGCAGTACTTC. Translated, it gives CASSLDSGYEQYF.

The chain is built from TRBV2 and TRBJ1-6; D remains ambiguous. The CDR3 has 13 residues. CDR1 and CDR2 (germline): SNHLY, FYNNEI. Trimming removed 8 bases from V and 6 bases from J, with 11 bases in between. The CDR3 loop is CASRRAVNSPLHF. The CDR3 DNA follows: TGTGCCAGCCGGCGCGCGGTTAATTCACCCCTCCACTTT. Full variable domain (remainder filled in from reference TRBV2 and TRBJ1-6): EPEVTQTPSHQVTQMGQEVILRCVPISNHLYFYWYRQILGQKVEFLVSFYNNEISEKSEIFDDQFSVERPDGSNFTLKIRSTKLEDSAMYFCASRRAVNSPLHFGNGTRLTVT.

The CDR3 sequence is CASSPGTGAKNIQYF. The CDR3 nucleotides are TGTGCCAGCAGTCCTGGGACAGGCGCCAAAAACATTCAGTACTTC. J is TRBJ2-4 and V is TRBV28; the match to TRBD1 covers 8 bases. V gave up 5 bases and J gave up 1 base; unmatched junction bases: 4. This CDR3 is built from 15 residues. Germline CDR1 reads MDHEN; CDR2 reads SYDVKM. Full variable domain (outside the CDR3, taken from reference TRBV28 and TRBJ2-4): DVKVTQSSRYLVKRTGEKVFLECVQDMDHENMFWYRQDPGLGLRLIYFSYDVKMKEKGDIPEGYSVSREKKERFSLILESASTNQTSMYLCASSPGTGAKNIQYFGAGTRLSVL.

The chain joins TRBV19 to TRBJ1-1, with a tentative D call TRBD1 (6 bases). The CDR3 has 16 amino acids. The V and J ends lost 7 bases and 6 bases respectively, with 24 bases between them. From germline, CDR1 is LNHDA and CDR2 SQIVND (reference sequence). The CDR3 nucleotides are TGTGCCAGTACCATCAACCCCCCTACAGGGACGGCTGAAGCTTTCTTT. Its translation: CASTINPPTGTAEAFF.

The CDR3 loop reads CASTAPGVDEQFF. CDR3 bases: TGTGCCAGCACCGCGCCAGGGGTGGATGAGCAGTTCTTC. The gene calls are TRBV28 and TRBJ2-1; D may be TRBD1 (6 bases). Trimming cost V 7 bases and J 8 bases, with 15 bases left between them. This CDR3 has 13 amino acids. Germline lookup yields CDR1 MDHEN and CDR2 SYDVKM.

V and J are TRBV5-1 and TRBJ2-1; 8 bases line up with TRBD1. Looked up from germline, CDR1 is SGHRS and CDR2 is YFSETQ. The CDR3 has 14 amino acids. V trimming: 6 bases; J trimming: 5 bases; junction bases outside the gene matches: 7. CDR3 sequence: CASTLGQEHNEQFF. CDR3 DNA: TGCGCCAGCACCCTGGGACAGGAGCACAATGAGCAGTTCTTC.

J is TRBJ2-7 and V is TRBV27, with 11 bases identical to TRBD1. The length of the CDR3 is 14 residues. Trimming cost V 4 bases and J 2 bases; bases outside gene matches: 1. CDR1 is MNHEY, CDR2 SMNVEV, per germline (reference sequence). CDR3 protein: CASSWTGGAYEQYF. CDR3 nucleotide sequence: TGTGCCAGCAGTTGGACAGGGGGCGCCTACGAGCAGTACTTC.

The V and J genes are TRBV3-1 (or the pseudogene TRBV3-2) and TRBJ2-7, with TRBD1 identical over 9 bases. The CDR3 loop spans 14 amino acids. Trimming at V came to 4 bases and at J to 3 bases, leaving 4 bases not matched to a gene. From germline, CDR1 is LGHDT and CDR2 YNNKEL (reference sequence). In DNA form, the CDR3 reads TGTGCCAGCAGCCTGAAGACAGGGGGCTACGAGCAGTACTTC. It translates to CASSLKTGGYEQYF.

The chain joins TRBV28 to TRBJ1-2; possibly TRBD1 for D (6 bases). Germline V gene sequence: CDR1 MDHEN, CDR2 SYDVKM. CDR3 length: 12 amino acids. The germline V and J ends were trimmed by 5 bases and 5 bases, with 9 bases remaining between them. The CDR3 sequence is CASSQQGYGYTF. For the CDR3, the DNA is TGTGCCAGCAGTCAACAGGGATATGGCTACACCTTC.

The gene calls are TRBV10-3 and TRBJ2-3, with TRBD2 matching over 15 bases. The CDR3 covers 16 residues. CDR1 ENHRY and CDR2 SYGVKD come from the germline V gene. The V gene end was trimmed by 6 bases and the J gene end by 5 bases; junction bases not matched to a gene: 6. CDR3 nucleotides: TGTGCCATCAGCATAGGGACTAGCGGGAGGATAGATACGCAGTATTTT. Translating it yields CAISIGTSGRIDTQYF.

As DNA, the CDR3 is TGTGCCAGCAGCACTGAGCTGGGCAACTATGGCTACACCTTC. It yields the protein CASSTELGNYGYTF. The V call is TRBV6-5, the J call TRBJ1-2; D not certain. The ends were cut back, 6 bases at V and 2 bases at J, with 13 bases in the middle. Per the germline V gene, CDR1 is MNHEY and CDR2 is SVGAGI. The CDR3 extends over 14 amino acids.

V gene TRBV6-1 combines with J gene TRBJ1-2; 9 bases align to TRBD1. V trimming: 2 bases; J trimming: 4 bases; junction bases outside the gene matches: 2. This CDR3 comprises 14 residues. CDR1 and CDR2 from the germline V gene are MNHNS and SASEGT. CDR3 DNA sequence: TGTGCCAGCAGTGAAATGGGACAGGGCTATGGCTACACCTTC. Translated, it gives CASSEMGQGYGYTF.

This chain joins TRBV2 and TRBJ2-3; 11 bases map to TRBD2. The CDR3 runs 17 residues. The ends lost 3 bases at V and 0 bases at J; junction bases unmatched: 5. Germline V gene sequence: CDR1 SNHLY, CDR2 FYNNEI. The CDR3 DNA sequence: TGTGCCAGCAGTGATAGTAGCGGGGGGGCTAGCACAGATACGCAGTATTTT. As protein: CASSDSSGGASTDTQYF.

This clone was counted only a few times. This sequence joins TRBV30 and TRBJ2-7; 9 positions agree with TRBD1. CDR1 is GTSNPN and CDR2 is SVGIG in the germline V gene (reference sequence). Trimming took 7 bases from V and 3 from J; bases not matched to a gene: 13. This CDR3 contains 15 residues. CDR3 coding DNA: TGTGCCTTTGACCCTCGACAGGGGGTTAGCTACGAGCAGTACTTC. Amino acid sequence: CAFDPRQGVSYEQYF.

The V call is TRBV18, the J call TRBJ1-4; TRBD1 aligns across 7 bases. Trimming took 0 bases from V and 8 from J; bases not matched to a gene: 6. CDR1 and CDR2 from the germline V gene are KGHSH and LQKENI. The CDR3 totals 15 residues. CDR3 sequence: CASSPPPTGSEKLFF. CDR3 in DNA: TGTGCCAGCTCACCACCGCCGACAGGGAGCGAAAAACTGTTTTTT.

This chain connects TRBV6-5 to TRBJ1-6; D may be TRBD1 (6 bases). Germline V gene sequence: CDR1 MNHEY, CDR2 SVGAGI. The V end lost 6 bases, the J end lost 7 bases, and 13 bases lay between the germline ends. The CDR3 is 14 residues long. The CDR3 sequence is CASSDRQANSPLHF. The CDR3 DNA sequence: TGTGCCAGCAGCGACCGACAGGCCAATTCACCCCTCCACTTT.

The rearrangement uses TRBV2 and TRBJ1-1, with D uncertain. The CDR3 length is 19 residues. CDR1 and CDR2 (germline): SNHLY, FYNNEI. The germline V and J ends were trimmed by 0 bases and 3 bases, with 23 bases remaining between them. In nucleotides, the CDR3 is TGTGCCAGCAGTGAAGCGCTTTTACGCGGAAGGGAGCTTGACACTGAAGCTTTCTTT. Protein sequence: CASSEALLRGRELDTEAFF.

This clone has a handful of counts. The chain is built from TRBV6-5 and TRBJ2-7, with TRBD1 matching 7 bases. Unmatched junction bases numbered 4, after V lost 0 bases and J lost 2 bases. Germline V gene data show CDR1 as MNHEY and CDR2 as SVGAGI. The CDR3 sequence is 15 residues long. The DNA of the CDR3 is TGTGCCAGCAGTTACTCCCCGACAGGGACCTACGAGCAGTACTTC. Its translation is CASSYSPTGTYEQYF.

This clone was recorded once. The chain joins TRBV19 to TRBJ1-2; TRBD1 is a possible D gene (5 bases). Trimming left V 5 bases short and J 4 bases short, with 14 bases between. Per germline, CDR1 LNHDA and CDR2 SQIVND (reference sequence). The CDR3 covers 14 residues. Here the CDR3 DNA reads TGTGCCAGTAGTCCAAAGAGGGACTTCTATGGCTACACCTTC. This translates into CASSPKRDFYGYTF.

The V and J genes are TRBV5-1 and TRBJ2-5; possible D gene TRBD1, 5 bases. V gave up 0 bases and J gave up 0 bases, with 9 bases separating them. The CDR3 sequence is 15 residues long. CDR1 is SGHRS and CDR2 is YFSETQ in the germline V gene. The CDR3 loop reads CASSLGQYHQETQYF. The CDR3 bases are TGCGCCAGCAGCTTGGGACAGTATCACCAAGAGACCCAGTACTTC.

The CDR3 sequence is CASSLGGDEQYF. CDR3 nucleotide sequence: TGTGCCAGCAGTTTAGGGGGAGACGAGCAGTACTTC. The chain has TRBV12-3 or TRBV12-4 and TRBJ2-7; perhaps TRBD2 as D (5 bases). The CDR3 runs 12 residues. V was shortened by 1 base and J by 5 bases, with 6 bases between the two germline ends.

The chain has TRBV5-4 and TRBJ2-2; D ambiguous. CDR1 and CDR2 from the germline V gene are SGHNT and YYREEE (reference sequence). Between the trimmed V and J ends, which lost 1 base and 2 bases, there was a span of 6 bases. The CDR3 is 14 residues long. As DNA, the CDR3 is TGTGCCAGCAGCTTGACACTAAACACCGGGGAGCTGTTTTTT. As protein: CASSLTLNTGELFF.

CDR3 in DNA: TGTGCCATCAGTCCACAGGGTGGAATAAATGAGCAGTTCTTC. Translated, it gives CAISPQGGINEQFF. This chain connects TRBV10-3 to TRBJ2-1, with D maybe TRBD1 (6 bases). Germline CDR1 ENHRY, CDR2 SYGVKD. V lost 5 bases and J 7 bases, leaving 15 bases between the germline ends. CDR3 length: 14 residues.